What follows describes a single TCR beta chain. The antigen remains undetermined. Libraries were prepared by immunoSEQ multiplex PCR; TCRdb keeps only in-frame clonotypes and omits some of them. Counted here are fewer than 150,000 clones, about 88% occurring once; the ten biggest clones make up under 9%. The study drew the donors from its approximately 110-subject validation cohort, separate from the roughly 710-subject first cohort. The sample originates from a study of cytomegalovirus exposure and HLA in healthy donors. Study-level results: A list of 150 or so TCR beta chains associated with cytomegalovirus was given.

J gave up 4 bases and V 4 bases, and 9 bases lay outside the gene matches. Germline V gene lookup returns CDR1 SGHAT and CDR2 FQNNGV. The CDR3 runs 15 residues. J is TRBJ2-5 and V is TRBV11-2, with TRBD1 matching over 7 bases. The sample consisted of PBMCs. This sequence was found in a man between 18 and 35 years old in good health and CMV-seropositive. The CDR3 loop is CASSSTRQGRETQYF. In DNA, the CDR3 is TGTGCCAGCAGCTCAACCCGACAGGGCCGAGAGACCCAGTACTTC.